Listed below are T cell receptor beta chains from one sample, sequenced in a study of blood T cell repertoires in COVID-19. Sequenced by immunoSEQ multiplex PCR; TCRdb stores in-frame clones only, minus some. The table records roughly 410,000 clones, more than 70% of them present only once. Sequenced sample: peripheral blood. The receptors come from an older woman with COVID-19, enrolled during active disease. Each CDR3 is given with its conserved first and last residue. A D gene is named only where the DNA matches it firmly. Size values are once, few and many counts, or a class for expanded clones, and some rows have none.

j_gene,d_gene,len,v_gene,abundance,CDR3nt,CDR3aa
TRBJ2-1,TRBD2,15,TRBV10-1,.,TGCGCCAGTAACGGGACTAGACCATCTTACAATGAGCAGTTCTTC,CASNGTRPSYNEQFF
TRBJ2-2,TRBD2,17,TRBV7-6,.,TGTGCCAGCAGCCCCACCCCTAGCGGGGGGGCCGACGGGGAGCTGTTTTTT,CASSPTPSGGADGELFF
TRBJ1-5,.,13,TRBV11-2,.,TGTGCCAGCAGCTTAGCTCCTGCAGGGCGCCAGCATTTT,CASSLAPAGRQHF
TRBJ2-7,TRBD2,15,TRBV7-2,.,TGTGCCAGCAGCTTAGGAGGGACTAGCACTTACGAGCAGTACTTC,CASSLGGTSTYEQYF
TRBJ2-7,TRBD2,14,TRBV6-5,.,TGTGCCAGCAGTTACTCCGGGACTAACTACGAGCAGTACTTC,CASSYSGTNYEQYF
TRBJ1-6,.,13,TRBV12-3/TRBV12-4,.,TGTGCCAGCAGTTTCAAGCTGAACTCACCCCTCCACTTT,CASSFKLNSPLHF
TRBJ2-3,TRBD1,15,TRBV28,.,TGTGCCAGCAGTGACCCGGGACAGGGTAAAGATACGCAGTATTTT,CASSDPGQGKDTQYF
TRBJ2-5,.,14,TRBV4-1,.,TGCGCCAGCAGCCAAATGGGAGGTAGAGAGACCCAGTACTTC,CASSQMGGRETQYF
TRBJ1-2,TRBD1,16,TRBV4-2,.,TGTGCCAGCAGCCAACCTGGTACAGGGGCGGTCTATGGCTACACCTTC,CASSQPGTGAVYGYTF
TRBJ1-5,.,14,TRBV6-5,.,TGTGCCAGCAGTTACTCGAAAGGGGGTCAGCCCCAGCATTTT,CASSYSKGGQPQHF
TRBJ1-5,.,15,TRBV3-1/TRBV3-2,.,TGTGCCAGCAGCCAAGATCGGACTGAGCGTCAGCCCCAGCATTTT,CASSQDRTERQPQHF
TRBJ2-3,TRBD1,14,TRBV6-2/TRBV6-3,.,TGTGCCAGCAGTGGGGGACAGCCCACAGATACGCAGTATTTT,CASSGGQPTDTQYF
TRBJ2-7,TRBD1,14,TRBV5-1,.,TGCGCCAGCAGCTCCGGCGGACAGGGCTACGAGCAGTACTTC,CASSSGGQGYEQYF
TRBJ1-6,.,19,TRBV4-1,.,TGCGCCAGCAGCCATGACATCCCCCTCGGACAGAAGCGATATTCACCCCTCCACTTT,CASSHDIPLGQKRYSPLHF
TRBJ2-2,.,14,TRBV7-3,.,TGTGCCAGCAACCAAGGGGGATCCACCGGGGAGCTGTTTTTT,CASNQGGSTGELFF
TRBJ1-3,TRBD1,17,TRBV7-3,.,TGTGCCAGCAGCTTAGGTGCCGGGACAGCCTCTGGAAACACCATATATTTT,CASSLGAGTASGNTIYF
TRBJ1-2,TRBD1,14,TRBV6-1,.,TGTGCCAGCAGTGAACAGGACAGGGGTTCTGGCTACACCTTC,CASSEQDRGSGYTF
TRBJ1-1,TRBD1,14,TRBV14,.,TGTGCCAGCAGCCCCGACAGGGGAAAGGGGAGACCTTTCTTT,CASSPDRGKGRPFF
TRBJ1-2,.,14,TRBV3-1/TRBV3-2,many,TGTGCCAGCAATCCGGGAGATATTAACTATGGCTACACCTTC,CASNPGDINYGYTF
TRBJ1-1,.,14,TRBV7-9,.,TGTGCCAGCAGGCACCGGGGGGCCAACACTGAAGCTTTCTTT,CASRHRGANTEAFF
TRBJ1-2,.,11,TRBV6-5,.,TGTGCCAGCAGGCAGGGTTATGGCTACACCTTC,CASRQGYGYTF
TRBJ1-1,TRBD1,13,TRBV3-1/TRBV3-2,.,TGTGCCAGCAGCCAACCCGGACAGGGGCGGGCTTTCTTT,CASSQPGQGRAFF
TRBJ2-1,TRBD2,17,TRBV4-1,.,TGCGCCAGCAGCATGAGCGCCCAGCGGGGGGGATACAATGAGCAGTTCTTC,CASSMSAQRGGYNEQFF
TRBJ1-3,.,17,TRBV6-1,.,TGTGCCAGCAGTGAACACGTTAAGCTCCTCTCTGGAAACACCATATATTTT,CASSEHVKLLSGNTIYF